This TCR beta chain was identified in a study of blood T cell repertoires in COVID-19. Some clones are missing from TCRdb's copy, which holds only in-frame ones; the method was immunoSEQ multiplex PCR. The repertoire holds about 50,000 clones, around 88% seen once, with approximately 6.1% in the top ten. The CDR3 extends over 15 amino acids. Germline V gives CDR1 MGHDK, CDR2 SYGVNS. Trimming stripped 5 bases from V and 6 bases from J, with 17 bases between. The sequencing input was peripheral blood. The V gene is TRBV25-1, the J gene TRBJ1-5; D is unclear. The receptor's source is a woman at least 80 years old with acute or convalescent COVID-19. The CDR3 coding sequence is TGTGCCAGCAGTCCCGAGGAGGGTACGGGTCAGCCCCAGCATTTT. It encodes CASSPEEGTGQPQHF.